This T cell receptor beta chain was identified during a study of CD8 T cells in Susac syndrome. V dropped 0 bases and J dropped 2; count of bases not matched to a gene: 8. CDR3 length: 18 amino acids. Germline V gene sequence: CDR1 SEHNR, CDR2 FQNEAQ (reference sequence). The authors carried out high-throughput sequencing of TCR beta. They applied it to CD8+ and CD4+ T cells obtained from blood. Negative isolation yielded CD8+ and CD4+ T cells; FACS enriched TEMRA cells. Random hexamers were used to reverse transcribe an amount of about 0.45 to 1 ug RNA. Multiplex PCR with immunoSEQ amplified the TCR beta CDR3 across 54 Vbeta and 13 Jbeta. TCRdb called the immunoSEQ multiplex PCR reads again in MiXCR, with one record for every CDR3 protein. The sample holds tens of thousands of distinct CDR3 sequences, roughly 90% seen once. A single count supports this clonotype.

The TCR sequence derives from a human donor with multiple sclerosis. The chain joins TRBV7-9 to TRBJ2-3, with 10 nucleotides matching TRBD2. Sequenced material: CD8+ T cells from PBMCs. The CDR3, as DNA: TGTGCCAGCAGCTTAGCTCCAGGACTAGCGGAAAACACAGATACGCAGTATTTT. This codes for CASSLAPGLAENTDTQYF.